These 27 T cell receptor beta chains were sequenced from one sample in a study of T cells in Graves' hyperthyroidism and ophthalmopathy. Regions amplified from RNA transcripts were the TCR beta CDR3 regions. The primer set for the first-round RT-PCR of the TCR CDR3 was HTBI. TCRdb processed the multiplex PCR reads anew with MiXCR; each CDR3 protein has one entry. The data show approximately 400,000 distinct CDR3 sequences, 19% seen once. The sample was blood. Receptor source: a woman aged 18-29 years with Graves' hyperthyroidism.

In this sample, this clonotype turned up many times. This chain connects TRBV24-1 to TRBJ2-2, with 10 bases lining up with TRBD1. After removal of 10 bases from V and 6 bases from J, the junction contained 7 bases not matched to a gene. CDR1 KGHDR and CDR2 SFDVKD come from the germline V gene. The CDR3 contains 14 residues. CDR3 in amino acids: CATTGTGAAGELFF. The CDR3 DNA reads as TGTGCCACTACCGGGACAGGGGCCGCCGGGGAGCTGTTTTTT.

The sample holds a few counts of this clonotype. The chain has TRBV7-3 and TRBJ2-2; 10 nucleotides line up with TRBD1. J gave up 6 bases and V 5 bases, and 12 bases lay outside the gene matches. The germline CDR1 and CDR2 sequences are SGHTA and FQGTGA. The CDR3 runs 17 residues. The CDR3 protein is CASSLLLGQGRAGELFF. CDR3 coding DNA: TGTGCCAGCAGCCTACTCCTGGGACAGGGGAGGGCCGGGGAGCTGTTTTTT.

This clonotype has ten or more counts. The gene calls are TRBV27 and TRBJ2-7; D gene uncertain. Trimming removed 6 bases at V and 6 bases at J, with 21 bases between. The CDR3 runs 15 residues. Germline V CDR1 and CDR2: MNHEY, SMNVEV (reference sequence). As DNA, the CDR3 is TGTGCCAGCAGCCTCCTCGATCGGCCTCCAGGCGAGCAGTACTTC. It encodes CASSLLDRPPGEQYF.

This clonotype was seen at least ten times. The gene calls are TRBV12-3 or TRBV12-4 and TRBJ1-1, with D hard to call. The germline V and J ends were trimmed by 3 bases and 1 base, with 9 bases remaining between them. The CDR3 sequence is 14 residues long. The CDR3 region is CASSFSKENTEAFF. CDR3 nucleotides: TGTGCCAGCAGTTTTTCCAAGGAGAACACTGAAGCTTTCTTT.

There are many counts of this clonotype. This chain joins TRBV4-1 and TRBJ1-1, with 9 bases identical to TRBD1. The CDR3 loop spans 14 amino acids. CDR1 is MGHRA, CDR2 YSYEKL, per germline. The V gene end was trimmed by 4 bases and the J gene end by 3 bases; junction bases not matched to a gene: 3. The CDR3 sequence is CASSRRQGDTEAFF. The CDR3 coding sequence is TGCGCCAGCAGCCGCAGACAGGGGGACACTGAAGCTTTCTTT.

This clonotype showed up many times. The genes are TRBV2 and TRBJ2-5; the match to TRBD1 covers 7 bases. This CDR3 has 14 amino acids. Germline values: CDR1 SNHLY, CDR2 FYNNEI. After removal of 6 bases from V and 4 bases from J, the junction contained 8 bases not matched to a gene. DNA of the CDR3: TGTGCCAGCAGCGATCAGACAGGGAGAGAGACCCAGTACTTC. As protein: CASSDQTGRETQYF.

This clonotype occurred many times. For the CDR3, the DNA is TGTGCCAGCGGCGGCTCCTCGGAGACCCAGTACTTC. It encodes CASGGSSETQYF. V usage is TRBV3-1 and J usage is TRBJ2-5, with D unclear. Germline values: CDR1 LGHDT, CDR2 YNNKEL (reference sequence). This CDR3 comprises 12 residues. Trimming took 8 bases from V and 5 from J, leaving 12 bases between them.

Ten or more counts support this clonotype. This chain joins TRBV19 and TRBJ1-5; the D is unclear. V dropped 7 bases and J dropped 7 bases, with 17 bases sitting between them. This CDR3 spans 14 amino acids. CDR1 is LNHDA and CDR2 is SQIVND in the germline V gene (reference sequence). The CDR3 here is CASTLAYTRQPQHF. DNA for the CDR3: TGTGCCAGTACATTGGCCTACACGAGACAGCCCCAGCATTTT.

In this sample, this clonotype turned up many times. The chain is built from TRBV28 and TRBJ1-2; 9 bases match TRBD1. Germline CDR1 is MDHEN and CDR2 is SYDVKM. The CDR3 has 14 amino acids. Trimming at V came to 6 bases and at J to 8 bases, leaving 10 bases not matched to a gene. Here the CDR3 DNA reads TGTGCCAGCAGACCGGGACAGGGTACATCGGGCTACACCTTC. This gives the protein CASRPGQGTSGYTF.

This chain links TRBV12-3 or TRBV12-4 with TRBJ1-1; 7 bases match TRBD1. V was clipped by 5 bases and J by 8 bases; unmatched bases: 11. The CDR3 runs 14 residues. In DNA form, the CDR3 reads TGTGCCAGCAGTCGGGACAGAAGAGTTTGGGAAGCTTTCTTT. This gives the protein CASSRDRRVWEAFF.

A few counts support this clonotype. Compared with germline, one end of the junction differs, possibly owing to a read error. The rearrangement uses TRBV5-1 and TRBJ2-7; D perhaps matches TRBD2 (6 bases). The CDR3 has 17 residues. Germline V gene sequence: CDR1 SGHRS, CDR2 YFSETQ. In DNA, the CDR3 is TGCGCCAGCAGCCGCGTGGGGGGATCCGGATCCTTCTACAAGCAGTACTTC. Amino acids: CASSRVGGSGSFYKQYF.

This clonotype was recorded at least ten times. J is TRBJ1-1 and V is TRBV5-4; no firm D call. There are 16 residues in the CDR3. The germline CDR1 and CDR2 sequences are SGHNT and YYREEE (reference sequence). The germline V and J ends were trimmed by 0 bases and 1 base, with 13 bases remaining between them. The DNA of the CDR3 is TGTGCCAGCAGCTTGGATTTGCGGCCCCAGAACACTGAAGCTTTCTTT. Protein product: CASSLDLRPQNTEAFF.

This clonotype was detected ten times or more. The chain employs TRBV11-2 and TRBJ2-5; 9 bases line up with TRBD1. V trimming: 6 bases; J trimming: 5 bases; junction bases outside the gene matches: 10. The CDR3 sequence is 15 residues long. Germline CDR1 reads SGHAT; CDR2 reads FQNNGV. The DNA for the CDR3 is TGTGCCAGCAGATACGGACAGGGGCTTGAGGAGACCCAGTACTTC. It is translated as CASRYGQGLEETQYF.

The chain is built from TRBV2 and TRBJ1-5, with no clear D. The CDR3 is made up of 16 amino acids. Germline CDR1 reads SNHLY; CDR2 reads FYNNEI. V was clipped by 8 bases and J by 0 bases, with 17 bases between them. CDR3 region: CASGIGPQLSNQPQHF. In DNA, the CDR3 is TGTGCCAGCGGGATTGGGCCCCAACTTAGCAATCAGCCCCAGCATTTT.

This clonotype was seen only a few times. The chain joins TRBV13 to TRBJ1-5, with D tentatively TRBD1 (5 bases). Per germline, CDR1 PRHDT and CDR2 FYEKMQ (reference sequence). This CDR3 region has 13 residues. Trimming left V 5 bases short and J 5 bases short, with 10 bases between. CDR3 amino acids: CASSLMGDQPQHF. The CDR3 region has the DNA TGTGCCAGCAGCCTTATGGGGGATCAGCCCCAGCATTTT.

The gene calls are TRBV12-3 or TRBV12-4 and TRBJ1-1; no clear D. Trimming removed 6 bases from V and 7 bases from J, with 15 bases in between. This CDR3 contains 13 residues. The CDR3 coding sequence is TGTGCCAGCAGCCCAGACTTGAGGTTTGAAGCTTTCTTT. Protein product: CASSPDLRFEAFF.

As regards this clonotype: Since a much larger clone is just one base distant, this may be a read error. The gene calls are TRBV5-4 and TRBJ2-4; 8 nucleotides match TRBD1. Germline assignment: CDR1 SGHNT and CDR2 YYREEE (reference sequence). The length of the CDR3 is 18 residues. The CDR3 DNA reads TGTGCCAGCAGCTTCGGACAGGGCCAGGGGTTAGCCAAAAACATTAAGTACTTC. Translation: CASSFGQGQGLAKNIKYF.

This clonotype was recorded many times. The chain joins TRBV2 to TRBJ1-5, with unresolved D. CDR3 size: 12 residues. Germline V gives CDR1 SNHLY, CDR2 FYNNEI. V lost 7 bases to trimming and J lost 12 bases, with 16 bases between them. CDR3 region: CASNKDREVQHF. For the CDR3, the DNA is TGTGCCAGCAATAAGGACCGCGAGGTCCAGCATTTT.

V is TRBV6-1 and J is TRBJ1-2, with a tentative D call TRBD1 (6 bases). With 8 bases removed from V and 7 bases from J, the gap between germline ends came to 17 bases. This CDR3 region has 13 residues. CDR1 MNHNS and CDR2 SASEGT come from the germline V gene. Written as DNA, the CDR3 is TGTGCCAGCCTTCTCCGGGGGCAGGGTGGCTACACCTTC. This codes for CASLLRGQGGYTF.

At least ten counts were recorded for this clonotype. The gene calls are TRBV6-1 and TRBJ2-5; unclear D gene. CDR3 length: 13 residues. Germline V lookup: CDR1 MNHNS, CDR2 SASEGT. V gave up 4 bases and J gave up 3 bases, with 9 bases separating them. In nucleotides, the CDR3 is TGTGCCAGCAGTGCGAACAGCAAAGAGACCCAGTACTTC. Amino acids: CASSANSKETQYF.

There are many counts of this clonotype. The chain couples TRBV27 to TRBJ2-5; D is unclear. Germline V CDR1 and CDR2: MNHEY, SMNVEV (reference sequence). Trimming left V 6 bases short and J 3 bases short, with 11 bases between. There are 13 residues in the CDR3. The DNA for the CDR3 is TGTGCCAGCAGCCGCCAAGCCGAAGAGACCCAGTACTTC. Its protein is CASSRQAEETQYF.

This clonotype was detected ten times or more. The chain recombines TRBV15 with TRBJ1-2; D perhaps matches TRBD1 (5 bases). V lost 5 bases to trimming and J lost 0 bases, with 7 bases between them. The CDR3 is 13 amino acids. CDR1 and CDR2 (germline): LNHNV, YYDKDF (reference sequence). CDR3 protein: CATSPTANYGYTF. In nucleotides, the CDR3 is TGTGCCACCAGCCCGACAGCTAACTATGGCTACACCTTC.

Ten or more counts support this clonotype. V usage is TRBV27 and J usage is TRBJ1-1; perhaps TRBD1 as D (5 bases). The CDR3 extends over 15 amino acids. The V and J ends lost 5 bases and 10 bases respectively, with 23 bases between them. Germline V gives CDR1 MNHEY, CDR2 SMNVEV (reference sequence). The CDR3 bases are TGTGCCAGCAGTCTTTACCGACAGCAGGTCAGTGCAGCTTTCTTT. Encoded protein: CASSLYRQQVSAAFF.

This clonotype was recorded at least ten times. The chain joins TRBV12-3 or TRBV12-4 to TRBJ2-7; 7 nucleotides line up with TRBD1. After removal of 5 bases from V and 2 bases from J, the junction contained 6 bases not matched to a gene. CDR3 length equals 14 residues. The CDR3 bases are TGTGCCAGCAGTGCAGGGGGAAGAACCTACGAGCAGTACTTC. Translating gives CASSAGGRTYEQYF.

This clonotype has a count of ten or more. The chain recombines TRBV20-1 with TRBJ1-5; TRBD1 aligns across 9 bases. This CDR3 is 15 amino acids long. The junction had 8 bases not matched to a gene; V was cut back by 3 bases and J by 5 bases. CDR1 is DFQATT and CDR2 is SNEGSKA in the germline V gene (reference sequence). The CDR3 DNA follows: TGCAGTGCTAGGGGAGGGACAGGGTCATATCAGCCCCAGCATTTT. Its translation is CSARGGTGSYQPQHF.

In the case of this clonotype: A much bigger clone sits one base away, suggesting this may be a read error. The V and J genes are TRBV7-9 and TRBJ2-5, with a tentative D call TRBD2 (5 bases). The CDR3 is 15 residues long. The germline V gene encodes CDR1 SEHNR and CDR2 FQNEAQ (reference sequence). The CDR3 region is CASSPQNYVGEAQYF. DNA for the CDR3: TGTGCCAGCAGCCCCCAGAACTATGTGGGAGAGGCCCAGTACTTC. Drawing the rest from reference TRBV7-9 and TRBJ2-5, the complete variable domain is DTGVSQNPRHKITKRGQNVTFRCDPISEHNRLYWYRQTLGQGPEFLTYFQNEAQLEKSRLLSDRFSAERPKGSFSTLEIQRTEQGDSAMYLCASSPQNYVGEAQYFGPGTRLLVL.

This clonotype is a singleton in its sample. This rearrangement joins TRBV6-2 or TRBV6-3 to TRBJ2-7, with a possible D match to TRBD2 (5 bases). The CDR3 totals 15 residues. Germline V gives CDR1 MNHEY, CDR2 SVGEGT. The ends were cut back, 6 bases at V and 6 bases at J, with 21 bases in the middle. CDR3 coding DNA: TGTGCCAGCAGCGGCCGGGCCACGGGGAGAAGCGAGCAGTACTTC. Translation: CASSGRATGRSEQYF.